These 3 T cell receptor beta chains originate from one sample sequenced in a study of glioma-infiltrating T cells after dendritic cell vaccination. Assay used: immunoSEQ multiplex PCR; TCRdb lists only in-frame clones, some missing. The data contain approximately 100,000 clones, over 60% of them singletons. The source material was blood, sampled before dendritic cell vaccination. These TCRs come from a human donor with glioblastoma.

In DNA form, the CDR3 reads TGTGCCAGCAGCTTTGACAGGGTCTCCTACGAGCAGTACTTC. Its translation is CASSFDRVSYEQYF. V gene TRBV11-2 combines with J gene TRBJ2-7; TRBD1 matches at 7 bases. The CDR3 extends over 14 amino acids. The germline gives CDR1 SGHAT, CDR2 FQNNGV. The V gene end was trimmed by 3 bases and the J gene end by 0 bases; junction bases not matched to a gene: 2.

By share, this clone ranks as medium-sized. V and J are TRBV4-1 and TRBJ1-3; 7 bases fit TRBD1. The junction had 6 bases not matched to a gene; V was cut back by 0 bases and J by 7 bases. The germline V gene encodes CDR1 MGHRA and CDR2 YSYEKL. The CDR3 is made up of 15 amino acids. CDR3 in amino acids: CASSQDDRDGNTIYF. CDR3 bases: TGCGCCAGCAGCCAAGATGACAGGGACGGGAACACCATATATTTT.

The rearrangement uses TRBV5-1 and TRBJ2-7, with TRBD2 as a possible D gene (5 bases). Germline V gene sequence: CDR1 SGHRS, CDR2 YFSETQ. The ends were cut back, 2 bases at V and 3 bases at J, with 12 bases in the middle. This CDR3 is 14 amino acids long. CDR3 sequence reads: CASSFAPGDYEQYF. Written as DNA, the CDR3 is TGCGCCAGCAGCTTTGCCCCCGGGGACTACGAGCAGTACTTC.